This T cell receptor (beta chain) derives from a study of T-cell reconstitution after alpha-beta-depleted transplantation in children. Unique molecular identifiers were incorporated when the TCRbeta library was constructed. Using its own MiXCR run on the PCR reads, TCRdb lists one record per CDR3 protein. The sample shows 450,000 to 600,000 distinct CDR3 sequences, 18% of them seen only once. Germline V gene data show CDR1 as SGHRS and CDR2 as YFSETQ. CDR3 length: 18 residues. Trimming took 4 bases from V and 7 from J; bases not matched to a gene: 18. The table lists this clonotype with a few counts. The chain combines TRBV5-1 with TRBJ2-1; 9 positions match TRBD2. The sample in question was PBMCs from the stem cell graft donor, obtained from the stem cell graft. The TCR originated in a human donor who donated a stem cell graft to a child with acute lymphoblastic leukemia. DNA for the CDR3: TGCGCCAGCAGCCCCTCTAATTCGGCGGGAGGGCCGGGAAATGAGCAGTTCTTC. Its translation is CASSPSNSAGGPGNEQFF.